One TCR beta chain is described in this entry. This clone was picked up one time. The antigen it recognizes is unknown. No much larger clonotype is one base removed from it; base qualities were not supplied. The sample originates from a study of blood T cell repertoires in COVID-19 (dated by TCRdb to the early 2020s). Concerning the study at large: The collaborator samples originated in the United States, Italy and Spain and spanned the acute and convalescent phases of COVID-19. The prospective study material was composed of cDNA or gDNA derived from T cells, B-cell-depleted T cells, or PBMCs. The dataset comprised deeply sampled blood TCRbeta repertoires from subjects exposed to, actively infected with, or recovered from COVID-19. The repertoires were made available in a free public database intended to serve as a resource for research on the immune response to SARS-CoV-2. The samples were drawn from the first 160 participants of the ongoing ImmuneRACE study and from roughly 1,300 subjects provided by 6 global collaborators. Sample metadata almost always included a de-identified subject ID, COVID-19 status, age in years and sex. HLA class I and class II types, where available, came from metadata supplied by the sample provider rather than from assay-based typing. Broad study findings and their caveats: The amount of clinical and demographic metadata varied by source and participant and was provided uncurated.

Whole blood was collected in K2EDTA tubes by collaborating institutions according to the institutions' own protocols. For TCRbeta analysis, collaborators shipped samples as frozen whole blood, isolated PBMCs, or DNA extracted from either of those sample types. The immunoSEQ Assay, a bias-controlled multiplex PCR, was used to amplify TCRbeta CDR3 regions from genomic DNA. The published analysis was carried out like this. Within the assay, amplification of reference gene primers was used to estimate how many nucleated cells each sample contained. To quantify the absolute abundance of each unique TCRbeta CDR3 rearrangement, sequence reads were collapsed and filtered. For each sample, productive Simpson clonality was calculated as the square root of Simpson's diversity index across productive rearrangements. TCRdb holds this immuneACCESS table with in-frame rearrangements only. Some clones are missing; in checked studies, unresolved V genes explain under half, and the rest has no known cause. Clone size and V and J calls were adopted from that table, with D and trimming inferred from the DNA. The sample has 110,000 to 150,000 clones on record, around 84% of them singletons. More than 8.5% of the sample is in the top ten clones.

From the cysteine up to the phenylalanine, the CDR3 has a length of 13 residues. Just CDR3 DNA is preserved here, 39 bases in frame from base 1. After removal of 5 bases from V and 7 bases from J, the junction retains 5 bases not matched to a gene. The sample comprised peripheral blood. The receptor was derived from a man in his 60s with active or convalescent COVID-19. This sequence uses TRBV12-3 or TRBV12-4 and TRBJ2-1; TRBD1 lines up with 7 middle nucleotides. The nucleotide sequence reads TGTGCCAGCAGTAGGGGGCTAAAGAATGAGCAGTTCTTC. Its protein product is CASSRGLKNEQFF.